A single sample gave rise to the 12 T cell receptor beta chains below, sequenced in a study of Graves' ophthalmopathy and Graves' hyperthyroidism. Amplification targeted the TCR beta CDR3 regions, with RNA transcripts as the source material. HTBI primers were used in a first-round RT-PCR, which preceded a second-round multiplex PCR. TCRdb reanalysed the multiplex PCR reads using MiXCR and keeps one entry per CDR3 protein. The sample has some 390,000 distinct CDR3 sequences; around 16% are singletons. The sequenced sample was peripheral blood. These receptor sequences come from a young woman with Graves' ophthalmopathy.

This clonotype was picked up many times. The rearrangement links TRBV12-3 or TRBV12-4 to TRBJ2-7; either TRBD1 or TRBD2 may supply D (6 bases each). The CDR3 is 14 amino acids. The V end lost 5 bases, the J end lost 6 bases, and 17 bases lay between the germline ends. The CDR3 spells CASSVQGGRREQYF. The DNA of the CDR3 is TGTGCCAGCAGTGTACAGGGAGGTCGGCGCGAGCAGTACTTC.

There are many counts of this clonotype. The chain couples TRBV20-1 to TRBJ1-2; perhaps TRBD1 as D (5 bases). From germline, CDR1 is DFQATT and CDR2 SNEGSKA (reference sequence). V was clipped by 5 bases and J by 4 bases, with 23 bases between them. The CDR3 loop spans 16 amino acids. The CDR3 DNA reads as TGCAGTGCTCTTAACCCGGGGGGAAGGCTGGCCTATGGCTACACCTTC. Translated, it gives CSALNPGGRLAYGYTF.

This clonotype was counted ten times or more. J is TRBJ2-2 and V is TRBV6-1, with no clear D. The CDR3 sequence is 12 residues long. V was cut by 11 bases and J by 5 bases, with 12 bases left in between. The germline V gene has CDR1 MNHNS and CDR2 SASEGT. The CDR3 is CAVSHLTGELFF. The CDR3 nucleotides are TGTGCCGTATCTCATTTGACCGGGGAGCTGTTTTTT.

This clonotype came up many times. CDR3 in amino acids: CSVAFIGGGYEQYF. The CDR3 DNA reads as TGCAGCGTTGCATTTATTGGCGGGGGCTACGAGCAGTACTTC. The V and J genes are TRBV29-1 and TRBJ2-7, with 7 bases lining up with TRBD2. The CDR3 is made up of 14 amino acids. Germline values: CDR1 SQVTM, CDR2 ANQGSEA. The V segment lost 4 bases and the J segment 3 bases; nucleotides outside the gene matches: 9.

This clonotype was detected ten times or more. J is TRBJ2-7 and V is TRBV7-9; TRBD1 or TRBD2 may be the D gene (5 bases each). The germline V and J ends were trimmed by 0 bases and 1 base, with 13 bases remaining between them. The length of the CDR3 is 16 residues. The germline CDR1 and CDR2 sequences are SEHNR and FQNEAQ (reference sequence). CDR3 sequence (DNA): TGTGCCAGCAGCTTAGCCGGGGCGAAGGCTTCCTACGAGCAGTACTTC. This sequence encodes CASSLAGAKASYEQYF.

This clonotype was observed many times. This rearrangement joins TRBV28 to TRBJ2-7, with TRBD1 as a possible D gene (5 bases). Trimming removed 6 bases from V and 4 bases from J, with 19 bases in between. CDR1 MDHEN and CDR2 SYDVKM come from the germline V gene. This CDR3 has 15 amino acids. This CDR3 reads CASSPLRQYTYEQYF. The CDR3 nucleotides are TGTGCCAGCAGCCCCCTTCGACAGTATACTTACGAGCAGTACTTC.

The genes are TRBV10-3 and TRBJ2-7, with 8 bases identical to TRBD1. CDR3 length: 12 residues. The V and J ends lost 11 bases and 6 bases, in that order; junction bases with no gene match: 9. CDR1 and CDR2 from the germline V gene are ENHRY and SYGVKD. The CDR3 region is CAGAGTGAEQYF. Here the CDR3 DNA reads TGTGCCGGTGCCGGGACAGGTGCCGAGCAGTACTTC.

This clonotype was seen many times. The chain has TRBV28 and TRBJ1-2; TRBD1 aligns across 7 bases. Per the germline V gene, CDR1 is MDHEN and CDR2 is SYDVKM. The ends lost 7 bases at V and 7 bases at J; junction bases unmatched: 9. The length of the CDR3 is 13 residues. The CDR3 DNA sequence: TGTGCCAGCATCACCCGACAGGGTAGTGGCTACACCTTC. Protein sequence: CASITRQGSGYTF.

There are a few counts of this clonotype. The rearrangement joins TRBV6-1 to TRBJ2-5; tentatively, D is TRBD2 (6 bases). V shed 0 bases and J shed 2 bases, with 16 bases lying between them. The CDR3 has 17 residues. CDR1 and CDR2 (germline): MNHNS, SASEGT. The DNA of the CDR3 is TGTGCCAGCAGTGAAGCCGGTATTGCGGGACCTCAAGAGACCCAGTACTTC. Translating gives CASSEAGIAGPQETQYF.

This clonotype occurred many times. The chain is built from TRBV19 and TRBJ1-1; D is perhaps TRBD1 (5 bases). CDR3 length: 14 residues. Germline assignment: CDR1 LNHDA and CDR2 SQIVND (reference sequence). Trimming took off 6 bases at V and 2 bases at J, with 13 bases between the two ends. The CDR3 bases are TGTGCCAGTAGCCACCGACAGTCCAACACTGAAGCTTTCTTT. This encodes CASSHRQSNTEAFF.

This clonotype was observed many times. A read error may explain this, as a much larger clone is one base away. The V call is TRBV12-3 or TRBV12-4, the J call TRBJ1-2; the D gene is possibly TRBD1 (5 bases). The V gene lost 0 bases and the J gene lost 8 bases, with 16 bases spanning the gap. The CDR3 is 15 residues long. CDR3 nucleotides: TGTGCCAGCAGTTTAGCGTGGAGTGGGACGGAGGGCTACACCTTC. Its translation: CASSLAWSGTEGYTF.

The gene calls are TRBV6-1 and TRBJ1-2; 11 nucleotides align to TRBD1. The CDR3 is 13 residues long. Germline CDR1 is MNHNS and CDR2 is SASEGT. The trim removed 8 bases at V and 3 bases at J, leaving 2 bases unmatched. CDR3 coding DNA: TGTGCCAGCGGACAGGGGGCTGACTATGGCTACACCTTC. It encodes CASGQGADYGYTF.